This is a list of T cell receptor beta chains from one sample in a study of CD8+CD57+ T cells in acquired aplastic anemia. MiXCR, run by TCRdb on the reads, gives a single entry per CDR3 protein. The sample contains 150,000 to 200,000 distinct CDR3 sequences, 35% to 50% of which appear only once. The sequenced sample consisted of sorted CD4+, CD8+, or CD8+CD57+ T cells (not recorded which) from PBMCs. These receptors were taken from a human donor in good health. CDR3s include the opening cysteine and the closing phenylalanine or tryptophan. D genes are given only for firm matches. Where a row states a size, it is once, few, many or the class of an expanded clone; other rows omit it.

CDR3 protein: CATSNLADYNEQFF
CDR3 DNA: TGTGCCACCAGCAATCTAGCGGACTACAATGAGCAGTTCTTC
D gene: TRBD2
J gene: TRBJ2-1
clone size: few
V gene: TRBV15

CDR3 protein: CASEGGGSYEQYF
CDR3 DNA: TGTGCCAGCGAGGGAGGGGGTTCCTACGAGCAGTACTTC
D gene: .
J gene: TRBJ2-7
clone size: few
V gene: TRBV25-1

CDR3 protein: CSARETGGQPQHF
CDR3 DNA: TGCAGTGCTAGGGAAACAGGGGGTCAGCCCCAGCATTTT
D gene: TRBD1
J gene: TRBJ1-5
clone size: .
V gene: TRBV20-1

CDR3 protein: CASSQGLAWGLGTEAFF
CDR3 DNA: TGCGCCAGCAGCCAGGGTTTGGCTTGGGGGCTGGGCACTGAAGCTTTCTTT
D gene: .
J gene: TRBJ1-1
clone size: .
V gene: TRBV4-1

CDR3 protein: CASSHYGTSGRAGHNEQFF
CDR3 DNA: TGTGCCAGCAGCCACTACGGGACTAGCGGGAGGGCCGGACACAATGAGCAGTTCTTC
D gene: TRBD2
J gene: TRBJ2-1
clone size: few
V gene: TRBV14

CDR3 protein: CAIGNRGRTDAFF
CDR3 DNA: TGTGCCATCGGGAACAGGGGGCGCACTGACGCTTTCTTT
D gene: TRBD1
J gene: TRBJ1-1
clone size: .
V gene: TRBV27

CDR3 protein: CATSRLTSGSYEQYF
CDR3 DNA: TGTGCCACCAGCAGATTAACTAGCGGGTCCTACGAGCAGTACTTC
D gene: TRBD2
J gene: TRBJ2-7
clone size: .
V gene: TRBV15

CDR3 protein: CASSLVSNGKLFF
CDR3 DNA: TGTGCCAGCAGTTTAGTGTCGAACGGAAAACTGTTTTTT
D gene: .
J gene: TRBJ1-4
clone size: few
V gene: TRBV28

CDR3 protein: CATSPRASGRLPQYF
CDR3 DNA: TGTGCCACCAGCCCACGAGCTAGCGGAAGGCTACCCCAGTATTTT
D gene: TRBD2
J gene: TRBJ2-3
clone size: .
V gene: TRBV24-1

CDR3 protein: CATSASSGYQGYNEQFF
CDR3 DNA: TGTGCCACCAGCGCGTCCTCAGGGTATCAAGGATACAATGAGCAGTTCTTC
D gene: .
J gene: TRBJ2-1
clone size: .
V gene: TRBV15

CDR3 protein: CASSHGTPREYEQYF
CDR3 DNA: TGTGCCAGCAGCCATGGGACCCCAAGAGAATACGAGCAGTACTTC
D gene: .
J gene: TRBJ2-7
clone size: many
V gene: TRBV7-9